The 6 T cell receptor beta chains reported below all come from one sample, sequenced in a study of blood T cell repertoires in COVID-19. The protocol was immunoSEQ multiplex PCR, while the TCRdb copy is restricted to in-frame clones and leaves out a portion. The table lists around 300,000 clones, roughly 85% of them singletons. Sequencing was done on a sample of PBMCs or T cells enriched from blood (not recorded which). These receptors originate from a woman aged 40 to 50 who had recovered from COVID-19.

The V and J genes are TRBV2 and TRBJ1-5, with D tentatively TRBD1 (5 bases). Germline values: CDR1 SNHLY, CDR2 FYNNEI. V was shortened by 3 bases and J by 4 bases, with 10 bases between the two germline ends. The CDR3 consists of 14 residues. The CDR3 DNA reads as TGTGCCAGCAGTGATTTGGCAGGGAATCAGCCCCAGCATTTT. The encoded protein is CASSDLAGNQPQHF.

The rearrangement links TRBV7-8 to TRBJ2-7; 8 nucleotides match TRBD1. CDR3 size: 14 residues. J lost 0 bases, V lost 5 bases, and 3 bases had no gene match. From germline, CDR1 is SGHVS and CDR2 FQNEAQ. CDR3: CASSQQGGSYEQYF. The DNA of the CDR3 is TGTGCCAGCAGCCAACAGGGGGGCTCCTACGAGCAGTACTTC. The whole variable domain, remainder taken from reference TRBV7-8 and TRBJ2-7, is GAGVSQSPRYKVAKRGQDVALRCDPISGHVSLFWYQQALGQGPEFLTYFQNEAQLDKSGLPSDRFFAERPEGSVSTLKIQRTQQEDSAVYLCASSQQGGSYEQYFGPGTRLTVT.

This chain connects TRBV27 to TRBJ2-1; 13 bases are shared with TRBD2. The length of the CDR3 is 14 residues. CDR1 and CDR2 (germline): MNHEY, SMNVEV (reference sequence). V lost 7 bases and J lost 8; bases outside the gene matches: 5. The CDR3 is CASTKGLAGDEQFF. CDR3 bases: TGTGCCAGCACCAAAGGACTAGCGGGAGATGAGCAGTTCTTC.

Here the CDR3 reads CASTQILRDLWGYTF. CDR3 nucleotides: TGTGCCAGCACCCAAATCCTCAGGGACTTATGGGGCTACACCTTC. The chain carries TRBV28 and TRBJ1-2; D may be TRBD1 (5 bases). CDR1 is MDHEN, CDR2 SYDVKM, per germline. This CDR3 spans 15 amino acids. The germline V and J ends were trimmed by 7 bases and 8 bases, with 23 bases remaining between them.

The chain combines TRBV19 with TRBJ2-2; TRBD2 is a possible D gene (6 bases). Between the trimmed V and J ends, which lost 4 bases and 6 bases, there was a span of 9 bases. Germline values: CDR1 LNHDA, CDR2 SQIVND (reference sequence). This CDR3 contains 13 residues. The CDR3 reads CASSSSGAGELFF. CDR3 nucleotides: TGTGCCAGTAGTAGTAGCGGAGCCGGGGAGCTGTTTTTT.

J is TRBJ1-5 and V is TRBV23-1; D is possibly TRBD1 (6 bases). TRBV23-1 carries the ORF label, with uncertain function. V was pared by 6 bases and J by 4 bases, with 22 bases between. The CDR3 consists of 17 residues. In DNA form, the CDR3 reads TGCGCCAGCAGGCCGGGGGGCTGGGAACGCGGGAATCAGCCCCAGCATTTT. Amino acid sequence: CASRPGGWERGNQPQHF.